This TCR beta chain is from a study of CD8+ T cells in alopecia areata. Study information: Twice daily, treated patients received 5 to 10 mg of oral tofacitinib.

Overall study findings and caveats: The study found tofacitinib significantly decreased scalp clonality and expanded CD8+ clones among the top 100.

cDNA reverse transcribed from extracted RNA served as the sequencing template. The assay was immunoSEQ multiplex PCR, and TCRdb's table has in-frame clones only and misses some. The sample has around 270,000 clones; about three fifths are singletons. The treatment denotes: oral pan-JAK inhibitor, 5-10 mg twice daily. Germline values: CDR1 MDHEN, CDR2 SYDVKM. The ends were cut back, 1 base at V and 4 bases at J, with 10 bases in the middle. There are 15 residues in the CDR3. A remark on this clone: What it recognizes is unknown.

The chain uses TRBV28 and TRBJ2-2, with D possibly TRBD2 on 5 matching bases. Material: CD4+ T cells sorted from blood, obtained at week 24, from a patient treated with tofacitinib. The sequence came from a human donor with alopecia areata. The CDR3 DNA sequence: TGTGCCAGCAGTTTATTGAGGGATGGCACCGGGGAGCTGTTTTTT. This gives the protein CASSLLRDGTGELFF. Based on the CDR3 plus reference TRBV28 and TRBJ2-2, the full variable domain is DVKVTQSSRYLVKRTGEKVFLECVQDMDHENMFWYRQDPGLGLRLIYFSYDVKMKEKGDIPEGYSVSREKKERFSLILESASTNQTSMYLCASSLLRDGTGELFFGEGSRLTVL.